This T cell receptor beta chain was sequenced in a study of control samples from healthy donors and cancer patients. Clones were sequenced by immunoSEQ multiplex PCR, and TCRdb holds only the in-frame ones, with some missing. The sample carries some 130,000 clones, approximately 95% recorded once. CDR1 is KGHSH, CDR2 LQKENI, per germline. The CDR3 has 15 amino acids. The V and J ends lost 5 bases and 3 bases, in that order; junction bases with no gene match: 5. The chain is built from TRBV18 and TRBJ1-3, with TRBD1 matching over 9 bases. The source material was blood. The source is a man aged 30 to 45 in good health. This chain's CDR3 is CASSMGQGIGNTIYF. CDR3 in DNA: TGTGCCAGCTCAATGGGACAGGGTATTGGAAACACCATATATTTT.